Sequencing of this T cell receptor (beta chain) was carried out in a study of Ad26.COV2.S vaccination and SARS-CoV-2 variants. Whole-study context: COV1001, an Ad26.COV2.S trial, supplied this vaccine-arm donor. The vaccine Ad26.COV2.S was put into the muscle once, or twice with 56 days between.

Sequencing used immunoSEQ multiplex PCR; TCRdb keeps in-frame clones, though not all of them. Among some 330,000 clones listed, roughly 90% were seen once. Germline CDR1 and CDR2: SNHLY and FYNNEI. V lost 6 bases to trimming and J lost 8 bases, with 10 bases between them. The CDR3 runs 12 residues. Documented treatment: 19 received Ad26.COV2.S at low or high dose, single or two shots; five or six received placebo; per-sample allocation not given. Samples analyzed were those drawn on day 63 after the first vaccine or placebo injection. Findings and caveats of the study: It was found that vaccine and placebo recipients had similar non-spike TCR breadth.

To note about this clone: What it binds is not known.

The sequencing here drew on peripheral blood, taken in a trial of Ad26.COV2.S vaccine versus placebo. This chain uses TRBV2 with TRBJ2-2; unclear D gene. This TCR was recovered from a person between 18 and 65 years old who received the Ad26.COV2.S COVID-19 vaccine or a placebo. CDR3 sequence (DNA): TGTGCCAGCAGCTATAGTCGGGGGGAGCTGTTTTTT. Amino acids: CASSYSRGELFF.